This T cell receptor (beta chain) was recorded in a study of blood T cells in healthy people across ages. V was pared by 7 bases and J by 0 bases, with 13 bases between. Germline-derived CDR1 and CDR2 are SGHKS and YYEKEE (reference sequence). There are 14 residues in the CDR3. A second PCR of about 7 to 11 cycles used a sample-barcoded 5' primer and a J-beta primer mix. TCRdb passed the 5' RACE reads through MiXCR, listing each CDR3 protein once. The profile shows roughly 800,000 distinct CDR3 sequences, around a quarter of them singletons. These data also formed part of another study, on T cells of mothers and their children.

The receptor's source is a boy aged 5-17 years in good health. The chain uses TRBV5-5 and TRBJ2-5, with unresolved D. The sample was blood. The CDR3 protein is CASLPLPNQETQYF. DNA for the CDR3: TGTGCCAGCTTACCCCTGCCTAACCAAGAGACCCAGTACTTC.